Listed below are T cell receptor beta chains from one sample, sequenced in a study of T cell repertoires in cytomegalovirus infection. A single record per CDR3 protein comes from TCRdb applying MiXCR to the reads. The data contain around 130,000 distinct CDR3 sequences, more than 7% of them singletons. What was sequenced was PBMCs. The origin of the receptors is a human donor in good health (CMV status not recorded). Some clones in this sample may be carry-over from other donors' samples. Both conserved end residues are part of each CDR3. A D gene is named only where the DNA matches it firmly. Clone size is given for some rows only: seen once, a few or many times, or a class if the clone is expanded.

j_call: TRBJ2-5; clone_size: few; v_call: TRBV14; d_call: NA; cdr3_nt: TGTGCCAGCAGCCAAGTCCGATTGGGGGCCCAGTACTTC; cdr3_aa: CASSQVRLGAQYF
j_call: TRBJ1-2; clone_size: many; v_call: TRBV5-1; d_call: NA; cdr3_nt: TGCGCCAGCAGCTCGACCCCCTCGGACGACTACACCTTC; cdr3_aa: CASSSTPSDDYTF
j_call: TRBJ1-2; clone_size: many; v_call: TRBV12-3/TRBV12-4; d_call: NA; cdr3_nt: TGTGCCAGCAGTTTCCAAGACAATGGCTACACCTTC; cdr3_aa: CASSFQDNGYTF
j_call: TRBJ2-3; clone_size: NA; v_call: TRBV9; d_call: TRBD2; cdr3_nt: TGTGCCAGCAGCGTAGACGGGGGGAAAGATACGCAGTATTTT; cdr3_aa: CASSVDGGKDTQYF
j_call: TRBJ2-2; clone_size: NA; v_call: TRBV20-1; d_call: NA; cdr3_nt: TGCAGTGCTTGGGGATTTAACACCGGGGAGCTGTTTTTT; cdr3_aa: CSAWGFNTGELFF
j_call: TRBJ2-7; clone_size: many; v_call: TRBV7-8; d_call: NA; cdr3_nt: TGTGCCAGCAGCCGGACAGATTCCTCCTACGAGCAGTACTTC; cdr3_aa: CASSRTDSSYEQYF
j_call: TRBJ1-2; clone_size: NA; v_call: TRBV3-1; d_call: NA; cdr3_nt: TGTGCCAGCAGCCAAGGGAAGACAGCGTATGGCTACACCTTC; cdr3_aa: CASSQGKTAYGYTF
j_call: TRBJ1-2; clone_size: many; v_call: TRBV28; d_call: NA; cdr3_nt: TGTGCCAGCAGTTTGATGCAAGGTGGCTACACCTTC; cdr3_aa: CASSLMQGGYTF
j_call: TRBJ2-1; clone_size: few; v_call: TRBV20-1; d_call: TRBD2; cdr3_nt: TGCAGCACCGGGACTAGTAGTTCGATCTACAATGAGCAGTTCTTC; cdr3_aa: CSTGTSSSIYNEQFF
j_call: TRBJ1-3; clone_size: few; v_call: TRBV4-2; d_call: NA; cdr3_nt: TGTGCCAGCAGCCAAGCGCACGTAAACTCTGGAAACACCATATATTTT; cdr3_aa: CASSQAHVNSGNTIYF
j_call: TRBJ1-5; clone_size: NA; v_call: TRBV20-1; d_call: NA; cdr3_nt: TGCAGTGCTAGAGACAGTAGCAATCAGCCCCAGCATTTT; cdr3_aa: CSARDSSNQPQHF
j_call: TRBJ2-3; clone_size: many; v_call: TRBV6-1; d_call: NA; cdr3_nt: TGTGCCAGCAGGAAAAGTATTCCAGATACGCAGTATTTT; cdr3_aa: CASRKSIPDTQYF
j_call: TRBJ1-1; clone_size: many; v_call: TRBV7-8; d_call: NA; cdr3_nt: TGTGCCAGCACCGCAATTCAGAAAAAAGACACTGAAGCTTTCTTT; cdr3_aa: CASTAIQKKDTEAFF
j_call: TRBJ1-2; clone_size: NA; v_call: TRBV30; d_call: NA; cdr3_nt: TGTGCCTGGAGTGTACTCGGTAACTATGGCTACACCTTC; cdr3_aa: CAWSVLGNYGYTF
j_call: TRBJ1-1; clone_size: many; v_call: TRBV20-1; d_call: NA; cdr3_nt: TGCAGTGCTAGGAAGGGGGGCGAAGCTTTCTTT; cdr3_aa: CSARKGGEAFF
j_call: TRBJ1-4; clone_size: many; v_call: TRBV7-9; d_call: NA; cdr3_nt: TGTGCCAGCAGCTCGTACTCCCATGAAGGCCTGTTTTTT; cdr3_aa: CASSSYSHEGLFF
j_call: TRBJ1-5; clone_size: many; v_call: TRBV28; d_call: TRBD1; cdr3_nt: TGTGCCAGCATCTCAGAAGGGGGCGCGCATCAGCCCCAGCATTTT; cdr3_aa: CASISEGGAHQPQHF
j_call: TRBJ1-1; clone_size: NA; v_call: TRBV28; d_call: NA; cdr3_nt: TGTGCCAGCAGTCCCTTTGAAGCCCGGAACACTGAAGCTTTCTTT; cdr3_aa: CASSPFEARNTEAFF
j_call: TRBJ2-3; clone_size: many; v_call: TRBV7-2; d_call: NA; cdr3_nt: TGTGCCAGCAGCTATTCATATACGCAGTATTTT; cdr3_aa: CASSYSYTQYF
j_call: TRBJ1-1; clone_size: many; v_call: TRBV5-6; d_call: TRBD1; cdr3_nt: TGTGCCAGCAGCGGGACAGGGTACACTGAAGCTTTCTTT; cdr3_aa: CASSGTGYTEAFF
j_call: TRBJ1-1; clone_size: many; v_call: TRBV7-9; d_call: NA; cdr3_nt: TGTGCCAGCAACGTCGTTCAGGGCCGGCGTACTGAAGCTTTCTTT; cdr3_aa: CASNVVQGRRTEAFF
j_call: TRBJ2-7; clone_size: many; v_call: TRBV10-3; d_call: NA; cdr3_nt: TGTGCCACTGGACAGCGCGACGAGCAGTACTTC; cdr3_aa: CATGQRDEQYF
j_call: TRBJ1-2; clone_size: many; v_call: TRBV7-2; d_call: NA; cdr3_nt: TGTGCCAGCAGCTTCAGGGTCTATGGCTACACCTTC; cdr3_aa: CASSFRVYGYTF
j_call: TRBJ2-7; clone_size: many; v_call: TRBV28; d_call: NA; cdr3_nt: TGTGCCAGCACCGGCGGGACCAACGGAGGCTACGAGCAGTACTTC; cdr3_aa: CASTGGTNGGYEQYF
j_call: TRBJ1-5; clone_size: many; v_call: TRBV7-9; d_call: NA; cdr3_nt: TGTGCCAGCAGCTCCGACAGTACTATAGAGCCCCAGCATTTT; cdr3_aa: CASSSDSTIEPQHF
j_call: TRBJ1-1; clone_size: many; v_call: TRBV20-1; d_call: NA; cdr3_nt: TGCAGTGCTAGAGATGAACCGAACACTGAAGCTTTCTTT; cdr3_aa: CSARDEPNTEAFF
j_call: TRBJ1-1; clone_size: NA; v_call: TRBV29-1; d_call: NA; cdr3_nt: TGCAGCGTTGAAGATCTGGGGGCAGACACTGAAGCTTTCTTT; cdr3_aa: CSVEDLGADTEAFF
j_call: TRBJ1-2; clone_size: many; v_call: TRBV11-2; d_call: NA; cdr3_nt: TGTGCCAGCAGCCTCCGGGGTGTGAACTATGGCTACACCTTC; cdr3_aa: CASSLRGVNYGYTF
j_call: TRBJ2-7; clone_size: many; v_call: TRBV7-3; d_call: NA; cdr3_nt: TGTGCCAGCAGCCCAACAGGAGGGGTGGGCTACGAGCAGTACTTC; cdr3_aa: CASSPTGGVGYEQYF
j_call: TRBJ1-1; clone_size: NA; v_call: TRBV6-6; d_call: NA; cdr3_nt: TGTGCCAGCAGTCACAAGACAGCACCTGAAGCTTTCTTT; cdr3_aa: CASSHKTAPEAFF
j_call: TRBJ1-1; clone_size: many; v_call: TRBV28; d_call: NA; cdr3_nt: TGTGCCAGCAGCCTAAGGAGCCCCCGGGATGAAGCTTTCTTT; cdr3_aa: CASSLRSPRDEAFF
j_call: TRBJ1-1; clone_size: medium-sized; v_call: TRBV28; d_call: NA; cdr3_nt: TGTGCCAGCAGTTTATTAGGCAGCGTGAACACTGAAGCTTTCTTT; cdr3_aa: CASSLLGSVNTEAFF
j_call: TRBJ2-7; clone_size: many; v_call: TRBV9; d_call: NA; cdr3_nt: TGTGCCAGCAGCCCCTCCGGGGACTCCTACGAGCAGTACTTC; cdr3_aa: CASSPSGDSYEQYF
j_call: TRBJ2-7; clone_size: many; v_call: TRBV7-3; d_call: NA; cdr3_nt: TGTGCCAGCAGCTTAACGGGACCACCAAGCTACGAGCAGTACTTC; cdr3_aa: CASSLTGPPSYEQYF
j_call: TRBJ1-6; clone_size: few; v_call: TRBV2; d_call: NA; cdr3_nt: TGTGCCAGCAGTGAAGCGCGACAGTTCCCCTCACCCCTCCACTTT; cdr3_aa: CASSEARQFPSPLHF
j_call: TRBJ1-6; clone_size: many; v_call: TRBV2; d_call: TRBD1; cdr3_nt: TGTGCCAGCAGTGCTGGGGGGACAGGTTGGTCACCCCTCCACTTT; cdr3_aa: CASSAGGTGWSPLHF